The T cell receptor beta chain under discussion was sequenced for a study of read filtering for tumor transcriptome and immune sequencing. This clonotype was observed many times. The CDR3 covers 15 residues. In germline, CDR1 is SEHNR, CDR2 FQNEAQ (reference sequence). The ends were cut back, 3 bases at V and 3 bases at J, with 13 bases in the middle. This library used around 0.4 ug RNA and molecular barcoded adaptors spanning alpha/delta and beta/gamma chains. Each CDR3 protein is one row after TCRdb ran MiXCR on the reads. The sample lists 100,000 to 150,000 distinct CDR3 sequences; 13% were seen once.

J is TRBJ2-3 and V is TRBV7-9; D is ambiguous. The sequencing input was a population of CD138-negative cells sorted from bone marrow. The receptor comes from a donor aged 40 or over with multiple myeloma. In nucleotides, the CDR3 is TGTGCCAGCAGCTTTGACCTACCGAGAACAGATACGCAGTATTTT. This encodes CASSFDLPRTDTQYF.